The clone carrying this T cell receptor (beta chain) has a handful of counts. TCRdb independently ran MiXCR on the 5' RACE reads; one entry per CDR3 protein. The sample has tens of thousands of distinct CDR3 sequences, about 14% seen once. This record belongs to a study of spatial heterogeneity in lung cancer. Trimming took off 5 bases at V and 8 bases at J, with 18 bases between the two ends. In germline, CDR1 is MNHEY, CDR2 SMNVEV (reference sequence). CDR3 length: 14 residues. Regarding time point: sample taken at primary tumor resection. Without sorting, whole RNA was sequenced from tumor, nontumor lung or frozen PBMC.

V gene TRBV27 combines with J gene TRBJ1-1; no clear D gene. The TCR comes from a male donor with early-stage non-small cell lung cancer. The material sequenced was PBMCs, taken at surgery. The CDR3 spells CASSLQTSGVEAFF. As DNA, the CDR3 is TGTGCCAGCAGTCTTCAAACATCCGGGGTGGAAGCTTTCTTT.